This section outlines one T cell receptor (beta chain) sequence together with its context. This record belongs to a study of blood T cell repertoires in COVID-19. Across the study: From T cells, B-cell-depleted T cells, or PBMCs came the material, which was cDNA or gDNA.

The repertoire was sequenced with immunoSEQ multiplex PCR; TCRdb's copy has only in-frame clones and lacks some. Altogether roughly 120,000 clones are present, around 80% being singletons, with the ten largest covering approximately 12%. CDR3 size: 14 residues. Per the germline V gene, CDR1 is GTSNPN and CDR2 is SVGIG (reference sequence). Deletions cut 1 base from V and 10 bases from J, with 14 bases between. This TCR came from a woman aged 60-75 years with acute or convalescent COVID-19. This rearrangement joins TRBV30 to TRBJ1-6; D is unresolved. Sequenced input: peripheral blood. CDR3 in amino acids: CAWSGFGERSPLHF. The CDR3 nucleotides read TGTGCCTGGAGTGGTTTCGGGGAAAGGTCACCCCTCCACTTT.